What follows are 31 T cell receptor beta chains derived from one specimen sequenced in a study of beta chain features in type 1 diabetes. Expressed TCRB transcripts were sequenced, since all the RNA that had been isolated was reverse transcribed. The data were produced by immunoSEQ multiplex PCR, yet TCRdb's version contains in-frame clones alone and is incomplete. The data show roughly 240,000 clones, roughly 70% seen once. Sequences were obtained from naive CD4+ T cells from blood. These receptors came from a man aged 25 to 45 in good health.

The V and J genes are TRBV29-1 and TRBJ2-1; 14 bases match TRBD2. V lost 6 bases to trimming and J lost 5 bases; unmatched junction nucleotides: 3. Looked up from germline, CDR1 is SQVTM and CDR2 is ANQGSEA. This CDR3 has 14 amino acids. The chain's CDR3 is CSVRLAGGHNEQFF. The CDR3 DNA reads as TGCAGCGTCCGACTAGCGGGAGGGCACAATGAGCAGTTCTTC.

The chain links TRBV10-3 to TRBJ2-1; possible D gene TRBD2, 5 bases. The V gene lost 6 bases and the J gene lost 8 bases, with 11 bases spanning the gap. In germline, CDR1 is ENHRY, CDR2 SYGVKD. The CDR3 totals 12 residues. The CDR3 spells CAIRNREDEQFF. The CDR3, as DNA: TGTGCCATCAGAAACCGGGAAGATGAGCAGTTCTTC.

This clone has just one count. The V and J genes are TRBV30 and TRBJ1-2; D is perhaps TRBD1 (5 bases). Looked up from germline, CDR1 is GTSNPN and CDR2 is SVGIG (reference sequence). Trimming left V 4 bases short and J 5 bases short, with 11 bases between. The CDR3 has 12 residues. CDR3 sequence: CAWNQGGYGYTF. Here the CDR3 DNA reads TGTGCCTGGAACCAGGGAGGGTATGGCTACACCTTC.

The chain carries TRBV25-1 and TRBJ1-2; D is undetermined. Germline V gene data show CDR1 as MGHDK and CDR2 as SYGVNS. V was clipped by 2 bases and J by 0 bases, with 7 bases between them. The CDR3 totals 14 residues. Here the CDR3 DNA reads TGTGCCAGCAGTGAAAGCATGGCTAACTATGGCTACACCTTC. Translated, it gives CASSESMANYGYTF.

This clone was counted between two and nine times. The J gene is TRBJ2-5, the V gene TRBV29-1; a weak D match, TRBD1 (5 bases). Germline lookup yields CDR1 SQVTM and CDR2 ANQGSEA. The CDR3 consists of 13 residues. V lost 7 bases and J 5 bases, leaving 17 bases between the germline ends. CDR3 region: CSALQGLGETQYF. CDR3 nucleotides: TGCAGCGCGCTCCAGGGTCTGGGGGAGACCCAGTACTTC.

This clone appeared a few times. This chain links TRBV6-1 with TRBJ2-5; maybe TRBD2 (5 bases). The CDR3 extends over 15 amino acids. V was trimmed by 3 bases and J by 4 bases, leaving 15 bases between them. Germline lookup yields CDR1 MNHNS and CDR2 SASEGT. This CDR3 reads CASSDRGTSVETQYF. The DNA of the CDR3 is TGTGCCAGCAGTGACCGGGGTACATCTGTAGAGACCCAGTACTTC.

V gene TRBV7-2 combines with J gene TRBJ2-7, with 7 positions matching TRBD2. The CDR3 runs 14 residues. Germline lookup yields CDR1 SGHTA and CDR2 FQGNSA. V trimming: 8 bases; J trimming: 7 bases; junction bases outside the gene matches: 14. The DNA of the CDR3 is TGTGCCAGCTCCCTAGCGGCTCAGGTGGGGGAGCAGTACTTC. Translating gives CASSLAAQVGEQYF. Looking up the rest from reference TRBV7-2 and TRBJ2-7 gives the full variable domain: GAGVSQSPSNKVTEKGKDVELRCDPISGHTALYWYRQSLGQGLEFLIYFQGNSAPDKSGLPSDRFSAERTGGSVSTLTIQRTQQEDSAVYLCASSLAAQVGEQYFGPGTRLTVT.

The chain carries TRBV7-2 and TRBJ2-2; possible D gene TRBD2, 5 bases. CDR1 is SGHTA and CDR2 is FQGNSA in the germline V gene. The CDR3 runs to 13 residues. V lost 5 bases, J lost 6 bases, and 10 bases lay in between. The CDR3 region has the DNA TGTGCCAGCAGCCCCGAGGGAGCCGGGGAGCTGTTTTTT. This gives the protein CASSPEGAGELFF.

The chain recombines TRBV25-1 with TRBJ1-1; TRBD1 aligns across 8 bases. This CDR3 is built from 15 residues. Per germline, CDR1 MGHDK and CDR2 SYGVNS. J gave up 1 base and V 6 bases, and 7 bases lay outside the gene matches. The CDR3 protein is CASRPRGLPNTEAFF. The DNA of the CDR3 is TGTGCCAGCAGACCCAGGGGGCTGCCGAACACTGAAGCTTTCTTT.

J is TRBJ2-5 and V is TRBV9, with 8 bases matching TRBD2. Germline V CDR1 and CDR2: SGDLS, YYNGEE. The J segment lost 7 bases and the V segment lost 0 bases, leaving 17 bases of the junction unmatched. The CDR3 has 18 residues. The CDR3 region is CASSVGDGTRSGGGTQYF. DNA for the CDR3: TGTGCCAGCAGCGTAGGAGATGGGACTAGGAGTGGCGGAGGGACCCAGTACTTC.

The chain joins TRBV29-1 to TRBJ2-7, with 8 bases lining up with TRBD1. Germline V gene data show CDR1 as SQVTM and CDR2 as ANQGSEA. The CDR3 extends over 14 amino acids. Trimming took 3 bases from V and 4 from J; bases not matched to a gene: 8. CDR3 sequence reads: CSVEVDRGRYEQYF. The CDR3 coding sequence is TGCAGCGTTGAGGTAGACAGGGGTCGTTACGAGCAGTACTTC.

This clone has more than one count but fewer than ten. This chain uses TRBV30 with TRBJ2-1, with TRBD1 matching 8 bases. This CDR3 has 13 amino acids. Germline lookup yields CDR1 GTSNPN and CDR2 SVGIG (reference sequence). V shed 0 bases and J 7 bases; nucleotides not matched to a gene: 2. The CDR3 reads CAWSVRTGNEQFF. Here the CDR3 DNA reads TGTGCCTGGAGTGTACGGACAGGGAATGAGCAGTTCTTC. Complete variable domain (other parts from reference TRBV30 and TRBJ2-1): SQTIHQWPATLVQPVGSPLSLECTVEGTSNPNLYWYRQAAGRGLQLLFYSVGIGQISSEVPQNLSASRPQDRQFILSSKKLLLSDSGFYLCAWSVRTGNEQFFGPGTRLTVL.

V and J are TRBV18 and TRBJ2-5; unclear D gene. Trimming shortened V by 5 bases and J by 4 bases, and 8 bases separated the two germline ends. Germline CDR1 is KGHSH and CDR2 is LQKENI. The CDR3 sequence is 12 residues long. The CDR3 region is CASSALRETQYF. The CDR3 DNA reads TGTGCCAGCTCAGCCTTAAGAGAGACCCAGTACTTC. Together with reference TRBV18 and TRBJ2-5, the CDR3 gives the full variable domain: NAGVMQNPRHLVRRRGQEARLRCSPMKGHSHVYWYRQLPEEGLKFMVYLQKENIIDESGMPKERFSAEFPKEGPSILRIQQVVRGDSAAYFCASSALRETQYFGPGTRLLVL.

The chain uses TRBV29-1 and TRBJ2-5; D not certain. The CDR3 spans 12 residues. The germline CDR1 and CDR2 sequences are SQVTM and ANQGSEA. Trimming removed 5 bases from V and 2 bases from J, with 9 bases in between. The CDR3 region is CSVRADQETQYF. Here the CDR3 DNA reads TGCAGCGTTAGGGCAGATCAAGAGACCCAGTACTTC.

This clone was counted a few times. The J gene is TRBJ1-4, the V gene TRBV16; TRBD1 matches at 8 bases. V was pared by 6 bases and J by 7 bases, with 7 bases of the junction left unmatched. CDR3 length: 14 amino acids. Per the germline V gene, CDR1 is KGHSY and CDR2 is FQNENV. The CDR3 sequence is CASRHGQGSEKLFF. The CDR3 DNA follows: TGTGCCAGCAGACATGGACAGGGAAGTGAAAAACTGTTTTTT.

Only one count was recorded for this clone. The DNA for the CDR3 is TGTGCCAGCAGTTACCATACAGGGAATGGCTACACCTTC. The encoded protein is CASSYHTGNGYTF. The rearrangement joins TRBV6-5 to TRBJ1-2; TRBD1 is a possible D gene (6 bases). Germline V gives CDR1 MNHEY, CDR2 SVGAGI. The CDR3 is 13 residues long. V gave up 2 bases and J gave up 6 bases, with 10 bases separating them.

The CDR3 spells CASSPDSGLRDYGYTF. The CDR3 bases are TGTGCCAGCAGTCCAGACTCGGGACTGCGGGACTATGGCTACACCTTC. The chain couples TRBV28 to TRBJ1-2, with D possibly being TRBD1 (5 bases). V lost 5 bases and J lost 3, with 19 bases in between. CDR3 length: 16 amino acids. Germline V gene sequence: CDR1 MDHEN, CDR2 SYDVKM.

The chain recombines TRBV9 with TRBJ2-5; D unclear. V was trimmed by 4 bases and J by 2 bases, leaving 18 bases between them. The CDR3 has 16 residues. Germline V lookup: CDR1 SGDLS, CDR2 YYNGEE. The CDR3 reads CASSKSPGNRQETQYF. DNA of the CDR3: TGTGCCAGCAGCAAGTCTCCGGGCAATCGTCAAGAGACCCAGTACTTC.

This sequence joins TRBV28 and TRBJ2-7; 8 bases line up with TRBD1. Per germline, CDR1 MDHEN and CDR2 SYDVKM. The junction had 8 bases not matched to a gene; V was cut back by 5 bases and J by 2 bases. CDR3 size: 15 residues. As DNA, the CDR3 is TGTGCCAGCAGTCCCACCGGACAGGGAGCCTACGAGCAGTACTTC. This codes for CASSPTGQGAYEQYF.

CDR3 in amino acids: CSVEGKGAGAFF. Written as DNA, the CDR3 is TGCAGCGTTGAAGGAAAGGGGGCAGGAGCTTTCTTT. This chain connects TRBV29-1 to TRBJ1-1, with 7 nucleotides matching TRBD1. Germline V gene sequence: CDR1 SQVTM, CDR2 ANQGSEA. Germline trimming cut 1 base from V and 10 bases from J; bases unmatched to any gene: 6. This CDR3 spans 12 amino acids.

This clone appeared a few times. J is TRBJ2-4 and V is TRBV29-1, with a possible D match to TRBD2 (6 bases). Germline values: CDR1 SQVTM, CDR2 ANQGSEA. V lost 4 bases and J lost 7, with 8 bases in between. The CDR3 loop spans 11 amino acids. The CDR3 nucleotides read TGCAGCGTTGTTAGCGGCAACATTCAGTACTTC. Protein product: CSVVSGNIQYF.

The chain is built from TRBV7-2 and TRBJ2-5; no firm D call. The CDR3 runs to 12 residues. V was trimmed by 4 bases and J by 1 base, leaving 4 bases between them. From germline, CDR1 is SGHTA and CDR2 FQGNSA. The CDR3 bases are TGTGCCAGCAGCTCCCTCCAAGAGACCCAGTACTTC. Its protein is CASSSLQETQYF. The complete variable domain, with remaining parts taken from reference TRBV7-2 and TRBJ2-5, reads GAGVSQSPSNKVTEKGKDVELRCDPISGHTALYWYRQSLGQGLEFLIYFQGNSAPDKSGLPSDRFSAERTGGSVSTLTIQRTQQEDSAVYLCASSSLQETQYFGPGTRLLVL.

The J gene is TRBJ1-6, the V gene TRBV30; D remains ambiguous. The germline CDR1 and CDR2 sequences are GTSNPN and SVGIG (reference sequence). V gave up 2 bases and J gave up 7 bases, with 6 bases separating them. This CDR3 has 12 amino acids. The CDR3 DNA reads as TGTGCCTGGAGTTATGGGAATTCACCCCTCCACTTT. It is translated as CAWSYGNSPLHF.

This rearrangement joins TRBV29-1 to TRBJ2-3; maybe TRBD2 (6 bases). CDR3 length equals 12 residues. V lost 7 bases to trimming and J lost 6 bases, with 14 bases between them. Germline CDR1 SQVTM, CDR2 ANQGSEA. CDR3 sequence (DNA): TGCAGCGCTGTAAACCGGGGGGATACGCAGTATTTT. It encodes CSAVNRGDTQYF.

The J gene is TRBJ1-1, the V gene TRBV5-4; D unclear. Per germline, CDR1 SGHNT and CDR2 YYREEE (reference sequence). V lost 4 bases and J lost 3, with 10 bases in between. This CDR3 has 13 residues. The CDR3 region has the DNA TGTGCCAGCAGCGTCCGCGGGGACACTGAAGCTTTCTTT. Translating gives CASSVRGDTEAFF.

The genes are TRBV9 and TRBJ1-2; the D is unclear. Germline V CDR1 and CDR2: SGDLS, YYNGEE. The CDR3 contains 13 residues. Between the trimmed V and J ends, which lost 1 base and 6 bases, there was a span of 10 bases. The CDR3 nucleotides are TGTGCCAGCAGCGTAAAGGATCGGCATGGCTACACCTTC. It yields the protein CASSVKDRHGYTF.

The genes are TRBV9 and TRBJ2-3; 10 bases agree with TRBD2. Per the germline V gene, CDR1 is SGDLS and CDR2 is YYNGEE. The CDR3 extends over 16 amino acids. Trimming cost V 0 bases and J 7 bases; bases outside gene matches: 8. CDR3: CASSVDLAGVLNTQYF. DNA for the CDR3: TGTGCCAGCAGCGTAGATCTAGCGGGAGTTCTCAATACGCAGTATTTT.

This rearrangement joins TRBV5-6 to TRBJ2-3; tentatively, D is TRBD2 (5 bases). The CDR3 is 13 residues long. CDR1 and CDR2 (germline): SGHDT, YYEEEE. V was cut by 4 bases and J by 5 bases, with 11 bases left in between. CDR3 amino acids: CASSIDRGDTQYF. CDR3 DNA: TGTGCCAGCAGCATCGACCGGGGAGATACGCAGTATTTT.

CDR3 in DNA: TGTGCCAGCTGGTCGGACATCAACTATGGCTACACCTTC. Its protein is CASWSDINYGYTF. The J gene is TRBJ1-2, the V gene TRBV28; perhaps TRBD1 as D (5 bases). V lost 8 bases and J 2 bases, leaving 12 bases between the germline ends. Germline values: CDR1 MDHEN, CDR2 SYDVKM. This CDR3 spans 13 amino acids.

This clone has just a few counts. CDR3 amino acids: CSVETETQYF. Here the CDR3 DNA reads TGCAGCGTTGAAACAGAGACCCAGTACTTC. The chain couples TRBV29-1 to TRBJ2-5; no definite D call. The CDR3 runs 10 residues. Germline CDR1 reads SQVTM; CDR2 reads ANQGSEA. V dropped 2 bases and J dropped 4 bases, with 2 bases sitting between them.

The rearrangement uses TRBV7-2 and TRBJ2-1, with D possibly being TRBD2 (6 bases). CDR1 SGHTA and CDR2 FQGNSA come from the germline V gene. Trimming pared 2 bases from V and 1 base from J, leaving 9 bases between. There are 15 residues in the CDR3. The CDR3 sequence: CASSLNGGSYNEQFF. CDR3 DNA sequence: TGTGCCAGCAGCTTAAACGGGGGATCCTACAATGAGCAGTTCTTC.